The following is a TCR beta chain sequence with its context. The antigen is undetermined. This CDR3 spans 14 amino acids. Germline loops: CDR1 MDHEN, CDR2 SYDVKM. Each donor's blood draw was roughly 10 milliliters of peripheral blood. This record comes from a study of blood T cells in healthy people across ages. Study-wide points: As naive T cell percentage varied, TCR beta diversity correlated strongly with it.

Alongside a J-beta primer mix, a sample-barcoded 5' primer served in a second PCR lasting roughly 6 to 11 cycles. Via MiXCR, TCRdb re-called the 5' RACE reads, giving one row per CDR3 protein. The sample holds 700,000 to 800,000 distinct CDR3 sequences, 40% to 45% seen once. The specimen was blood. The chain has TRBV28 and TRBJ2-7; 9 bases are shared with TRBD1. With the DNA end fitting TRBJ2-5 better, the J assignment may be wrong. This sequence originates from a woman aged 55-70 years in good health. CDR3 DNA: TGTGCCAGCAGGACACAGGGGGCGCTGAAGACCCAGTACTTC. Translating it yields CASRTQGALKTQYF.